This entry lists 5 T cell receptor beta chains sequenced from one sample in a study of radiation and T cells in renal cell carcinoma. The assay was immunoSEQ multiplex PCR, and TCRdb's table has in-frame clones only and misses some. The sample contains about 150,000 clones, about 88% of which appear only once. As for time point: baseline pretreatment blood. As for treatment: 15 Gy SBRT to primary tumor, nephrectomy 4 weeks later. The material sequenced was blood, taken from a patient whose treatment included radiotherapy and nephrectomy. The receptor source for this set is a woman aged 70 to 79 with renal cell carcinoma.

V is TRBV6-5 and J is TRBJ2-7, with 7 positions matching TRBD2. The J segment lost 2 bases and the V segment lost 4 bases, leaving 2 bases of the junction unmatched. The germline gives CDR1 MNHEY, CDR2 SVGAGI. The CDR3 contains 13 residues. The CDR3 loop is CASSFRGAYEQYF. In DNA form, the CDR3 reads TGTGCCAGCAGTTTCCGGGGGGCCTACGAGCAGTACTTC.

Here the CDR3 reads CASSHNTGDNEQFF. The CDR3 bases are TGTGCCAGCAGTCACAACACAGGGGACAATGAGCAGTTCTTC. The rearrangement uses TRBV27 and TRBJ2-1, with 7 positions matching TRBD1. V was clipped by 5 bases and J by 5 bases; unmatched bases: 6. Germline V gives CDR1 MNHEY, CDR2 SMNVEV (reference sequence). This CDR3 has 14 residues.

The chain links TRBV9 to TRBJ1-1; no reliable D call. V shed 0 bases and J shed 5 bases, with 14 bases lying between them. Germline loops: CDR1 SGDLS, CDR2 YYNGEE. This CDR3 has 15 residues. The CDR3 DNA reads as TGTGCCAGCAGCGTAGTGGCAGGTGGGAGTACTGAAGCTTTCTTT. This codes for CASSVVAGGSTEAFF.

This chain joins TRBV5-1 and TRBJ1-3; the match to TRBD1 covers 7 bases. Per the germline V gene, CDR1 is SGHRS and CDR2 is YFSETQ. The CDR3 contains 17 residues. V lost 5 bases, J lost 4 bases, and 15 bases stayed unmatched. The CDR3 sequence is CASSLKPTGAVGNTIYF. In DNA, the CDR3 is TGCGCCAGCAGTTTAAAGCCCACAGGGGCCGTCGGAAACACCATATATTTT. The full variable domain, in which reference TRBV5-1 and TRBJ1-3 provide the parts outside the CDR3, is KAGVTQTPRYLIKTRGQQVTLSCSPISGHRSVSWYQQTPGQGLQFLFEYFSETQRNKGNFPGRFSGRQFSNSRSEMNVSTLELGDSALYLCASSLKPTGAVGNTIYFGEGSWLTVV.

Comment on this clone: The sample carries other DNA sequences with the same CDR3. V is TRBV29-1 and J is TRBJ1-3; D possibly corresponds to TRBD1 (5 bases). The V end lost 4 bases, the J end lost 7 bases, and 14 bases lay between the germline ends. The germline CDR1 and CDR2 sequences are SQVTM and ANQGSEA. The CDR3 has 13 amino acids. CDR3 DNA: TGCAGCGTTGCCCGGGACCTAGGGAACACCATATATTTT. This translates into CSVARDLGNTIYF.